The rows below give T cell receptor beta chains drawn from one sample of a study of blood T cells in healthy people across ages. TCRdb itself ran the 5' RACE reads through MiXCR, one entry per CDR3 protein. The data show roughly 830,000 distinct CDR3 sequences, 60% to 80% seen once. Sequenced material: blood. All receptors derive from a man aged 30 to 39 in good health. CDR3s include the opening cysteine and the closing phenylalanine or tryptophan. The order of the fields is CDR3 DNA, CDR3 protein, D gene, clone size, J gene, V gene. A D gene is named only where the DNA matches it firmly. The size field is filled for only some rows; it gives once, few, many or a size class.

TGTGCCAGCAGCCTCAACAAGGATGAGCAGTTCTTC | CASSLNKDEQFF | NA | NA | TRBJ2-1 | TRBV7-9
TGCGCCAGCAGCCCTTACTACTTAGCGGGGGGTTCAAATGAGCAGTTCTTC | CASSPYYLAGGSNEQFF | TRBD2 | NA | TRBJ2-1 | TRBV4-3
TGTGCCAGCAGCCCAGACGGCAGGGGAGAAAAACTGTTTTTT | CASSPDGRGEKLFF | NA | once | TRBJ1-4 | TRBV7-8
TGTGCCACCAGTTTACTAGGGTCGCAGTATTTT | CATSLLGSQYF | NA | NA | TRBJ2-3 | TRBV24-1
TGTGCCTGGAGTGGGTGGTCCCTCCGGTCCCGAGATACGCAGTATTTT | CAWSGWSLRSRDTQYF | NA | NA | TRBJ2-3 | TRBV30
TGCAGTGCTAGTCTCGGGGGGACCTACAATGAGCAGTATTTT | CSASLGGTYNEQYF | TRBD2 | NA | TRBJ2-3 | TRBV20-1
TGTGCCAGCAGCCAAGATGCGATTCGAGGGGCCAACGTCCTGACTTTC | CASSQDAIRGANVLTF | NA | NA | TRBJ2-6 | TRBV14
TGTACCAGCAGTCGACAGGGGAAGGGCAAAAACATTCAGTACTTC | CTSSRQGKGKNIQYF | TRBD1 | NA | TRBJ2-4 | TRBV6-6
TGTGCCAGCAGCGCAACAGACGGACAAGAGACCCAGTACTTC | CASSATDGQETQYF | NA | few | TRBJ2-5 | TRBV9
TGCGCCAGCAGCTTGGGAGGGGGACTAGAAGAGCAGTACTTC | CASSLGGGLEEQYF | TRBD2 | NA | TRBJ2-7 | TRBV5-1
TGCAGCGTTGGTGAGCAGTTCTTC | CSVGEQFF | NA | few | TRBJ2-1 | TRBV29-1
TGTGCCAGCAGCACCAGGGGGGACAGGGGCGGCACAGATACGCAGTATTTT | CASSTRGDRGGTDTQYF | TRBD1 | NA | TRBJ2-3 | TRBV9
TGTGCCAGCAGTCGGGACTTCGGGTCCTACGAGCAGTACTTC | CASSRDFGSYEQYF | NA | NA | TRBJ2-7 | TRBV2
TGTGCCAGCAGTAGCGGACAGCCTTTCTCTGGGGCCAACGTCCTGACTTTC | CASSSGQPFSGANVLTF | NA | once | TRBJ2-6 | TRBV28
TGCAGCGTTGTTCTTGGGGGTCTAGGCTATGGCTACACCTTC | CSVVLGGLGYGYTF | NA | NA | TRBJ1-2 | TRBV29-1
TGCAGTGGACTAGCGGGGGTATCCTACGAGCAGTACTTC | CSGLAGVSYEQYF | TRBD2 | few | TRBJ2-7 | TRBV20-1
TGTGCCAGAGTAAAAGAGACCCAGTACTTC | CARVKETQYF | NA | NA | TRBJ2-5 | TRBV21-1
TGTGCCAGCAGTGGGGGAGGACTAGCGGGGGGTCCCGTCGATGAGCAGTTCTTC | CASSGGGLAGGPVDEQFF | TRBD2 | few | TRBJ2-1 | TRBV25-1
TGTGCCAGCAGTTTTTTAGCCCTCTGGGCAGGGGAGACCACCGGGGAGCTGTTTTTT | CASSFLALWAGETTGELFF | NA | NA | TRBJ2-2 | TRBV12-3/TRBV12-4
TGTGCCAGCAGCTTGAAGTTTAGCGGGGGCACTGAGCAGTTCTTC | CASSLKFSGGTEQFF | TRBD2 | NA | TRBJ2-1 | TRBV5-5
TGTGCCAGCAAGCTAGCGGGGGGTGACAATGAGCAGTTCTTC | CASKLAGGDNEQFF | TRBD2 | NA | TRBJ2-1 | TRBV6-5
TGTGCCAGCAGCTCCAGCTGGGGGGACGAGCAGTACTTC | CASSSSWGDEQYF | NA | NA | TRBJ2-7 | TRBV7-2
TGTGCCAGCAGGCTCCGTGGGGCGAACACCTACGAGCAGTACTTC | CASRLRGANTYEQYF | NA | NA | TRBJ2-7 | TRBV6-5
TGTGCCAGCAGCCCCGATTGGGACAGGGATGCCTACGAGCAGTACTTC | CASSPDWDRDAYEQYF | TRBD1 | few | TRBJ2-7 | TRBV7-9
TGTGCCAGCAGCGCCCGCGGACAGGCAAGCTCCTACGAGCAGTACTTC | CASSARGQASSYEQYF | TRBD1 | NA | TRBJ2-7 | TRBV9
TGTGCCAGCAGCCCCCGCCGAGATGAGCAGTACTTC | CASSPRRDEQYF | NA | NA | TRBJ2-7 | TRBV3-1
TGTGCCAGCAGCCCCCAGATAGCGGGGAGACCCTACAATGAGCAGTTCTTC | CASSPQIAGRPYNEQFF | TRBD2 | NA | TRBJ2-1 | TRBV11-2
TGTGCCAGCAGACTAACTAGCGGGCGGGGGTATACGCAGTATTTT | CASRLTSGRGYTQYF | TRBD2 | NA | TRBJ2-3 | TRBV12-3/TRBV12-4
TGTGCCAGCAGCACCAGAGCGGGGGACTACAATGAGCAGTTCTTC | CASSTRAGDYNEQFF | TRBD2 | NA | TRBJ2-1 | TRBV7-8
TGTGCCAGCACCCCCAGCGGTAGCTCCTACAATGAGCAGTTCTTC | CASTPSGSSYNEQFF | NA | few | TRBJ2-1 | TRBV6-6
TGTGCCAGCAGTTCGGACAGAAAAGCCAAAAACATTCAGTACTTC | CASSSDRKAKNIQYF | NA | NA | TRBJ2-4 | TRBV5-6
TGCAGCGCCGACGGACAGGGAGTTTGGTCTGGCTACACCTTC | CSADGQGVWSGYTF | TRBD1 | few | TRBJ1-2 | TRBV29-1
TGTGCCAGCAGTATCCAGGGGGTTGAGCAGTTCTTC | CASSIQGVEQFF | TRBD1 | NA | TRBJ2-1 | TRBV25-1
TGCAGTGCTAGGCGGGGTGGGATCGCAGATACGCAGTATTTT | CSARRGGIADTQYF | NA | few | TRBJ2-3 | TRBV20-1
TGTGCCAGCAGTTTATGGCCCGGGACGGCGAGCTCCTACGAGCAGTACTTC | CASSLWPGTASSYEQYF | NA | NA | TRBJ2-7 | TRBV12-3/TRBV12-4
TGTGCCAGCAGCTTAGCTATCGGGGGAGACCCTGAGCAGTTCTTC | CASSLAIGGDPEQFF | NA | NA | TRBJ2-1 | TRBV7-6
TGTGCCAGCAGTTCTCCGGGGGCCTCTGGCTACACCTTC | CASSSPGASGYTF | NA | NA | TRBJ1-2 | TRBV6-5
TGTGCCAGCAGCGTAAATCCGACGGTGGGGGACACAGATACGCAGTATTTT | CASSVNPTVGDTDTQYF | NA | NA | TRBJ2-3 | TRBV9
TGCAGTGCTATATCAGGGGTATCTGAAGCTTTCTTT | CSAISGVSEAFF | NA | once | TRBJ1-1 | TRBV20-1
TGTGCCAGCAGCCAAGCTAGGGATAGCAATCAGCCCCAGCATTTT | CASSQARDSNQPQHF | NA | NA | TRBJ1-5 | TRBV4-2
TGCGCCAGCAGCCAAGACCCTGGGGCCAACGTCCTGACTTTC | CASSQDPGANVLTF | NA | NA | TRBJ2-6 | TRBV4-3
TGTGCCAGCGGCCCTCCCTCTGGGGCCAACGTCCTGACTTTC | CASGPPSGANVLTF | NA | NA | TRBJ2-6 | TRBV2
TGTGCCAGCGAAACGGATTACGAGCAGTACTTC | CASETDYEQYF | NA | few | TRBJ2-7 | TRBV6-5
TGCAGCGTTGAGGGAGGGGTATTCGAGTCCGGGGAGCTGTTTTTT | CSVEGGVFESGELFF | TRBD2 | few | TRBJ2-2 | TRBV29-1